These 9 T cell receptor beta chains came from one sample sequenced in a study of early T cells in non-severe SARS-CoV-2 infection. TCRdb reprocessed the 5' RACE reads via MiXCR and lists one record per CDR3 protein. In the table there are 20,000 to 30,000 distinct CDR3 sequences, 4.5% to 6% of which are singletons. The sequenced sample was whole blood. These receptors were taken from an adult who was a healthcare worker with PCR-confirmed SARS-CoV-2 infection or an uninfected control (not recorded which).

This chain uses TRBV6-5 with TRBJ2-3, with no clear D. Trimming shortened V by 6 bases and J by 11 bases, and 18 bases separated the two germline ends. The CDR3 extends over 13 amino acids. Germline values: CDR1 MNHEY, CDR2 SVGAGI. CDR3 loop: CASRPDGLNGQYF. The CDR3 DNA sequence: TGTGCCAGCAGACCCGACGGTCTTAATGGGCAGTATTTT.

This clonotype was picked up a small number of times. The chain combines TRBV2 with TRBJ2-4; D is unclear. CDR1 is SNHLY and CDR2 is FYNNEI in the germline V gene. V lost 8 bases and J 0 bases, leaving 11 bases between the germline ends. CDR3 length: 14 amino acids. The CDR3, as DNA: TGTGCCAGCGAACTGAAGATAGCCAAAAACATTCAGTACTTC. This sequence encodes CASELKIAKNIQYF.

This clonotype was counted many times. The chain uses TRBV5-6 and TRBJ2-3; D uncertain. Germline V lookup: CDR1 SGHDT, CDR2 YYEEEE. Trimming cost V 0 bases and J 4 bases, with 9 bases left between them. The CDR3 contains 14 residues. In nucleotides, the CDR3 is TGTGCCAGCAGCTTGGAGGTGAACGCAGATACGCAGTATTTT. This gives the protein CASSLEVNADTQYF.

This clonotype was counted many times. V usage is TRBV7-6 and J usage is TRBJ1-2, with 9 bases that match TRBD1. The CDR3 covers 14 residues. CDR1 is SGHVS and CDR2 is FNYEAQ in the germline V gene. The V gene end was trimmed by 6 bases and the J gene end by 7 bases; junction bases not matched to a gene: 9. The CDR3 loop reads CASSSPGTGIGYTF. As DNA, the CDR3 is TGTGCCAGCAGTAGCCCCGGGACAGGGATTGGCTACACCTTC. Drawing the rest from reference TRBV7-6 and TRBJ1-2, the complete variable domain is GAGVSQSPRYKVTKRGQDVALRCDPISGHVSLYWYRQALGQGPEFLTYFNYEAQQDKSGLPNDRFSAERPEGSISTLTIQRTEQRDSAMYRCASSSPGTGIGYTFGSGTRLTVV.

This chain links TRBV29-1 with TRBJ2-7; possible D gene TRBD1, 6 bases. CDR1 is SQVTM and CDR2 is ANQGSEA in the germline V gene. V was shortened by 6 bases and J by 3 bases, with 15 bases between the two germline ends. This CDR3 has 13 residues. The chain's CDR3 is CSVEVGQIYEQYF. Here the CDR3 DNA reads TGCAGCGTAGAGGTCGGACAGATCTACGAGCAGTACTTC.

This clonotype turned up a few times. This chain links TRBV3-1 with TRBJ2-1; possibly TRBD2 for D (5 bases). This CDR3 is 13 amino acids long. Trimming left V 3 bases short and J 9 bases short, with 12 bases between. CDR1 is LGHDT and CDR2 is YNNKEL in the germline V gene (reference sequence). The CDR3 coding sequence is TGTGCCAGCAGCCAGCAACCTAGCACTGAGCAGTTCTTC. Protein sequence: CASSQQPSTEQFF.

This clonotype has ten or more counts. V is TRBV5-1 and J is TRBJ2-1; the match to TRBD1 covers 9 bases. There are 14 residues in the CDR3. The trim removed 4 bases at V and 8 bases at J, leaving 7 bases unmatched. CDR1 is SGHRS, CDR2 YFSETQ, per germline. The CDR3 sequence is CASSLGQGIYEQFF. Here the CDR3 DNA reads TGCGCCAGCAGCCTTGGACAGGGGATCTATGAGCAGTTCTTC.

This clonotype was recorded at least ten times. This sequence joins TRBV7-9 and TRBJ2-7; TRBD2 is a possible D gene (6 bases). The CDR3 length is 14 residues. V was cut by 4 bases and J by 3 bases, with 13 bases left in between. The germline gives CDR1 SEHNR, CDR2 FQNEAQ (reference sequence). The DNA of the CDR3 is TGTGCCAGCAGCTCGGGAGTAGAATACTACGAGCAGTACTTC. Translation: CASSSGVEYYEQYF.

By share, this clonotype counts as medium-sized. The chain is built from TRBV3-1 and TRBJ2-5; D gene ambiguous. The CDR3 covers 14 residues. Germline loops: CDR1 LGHDT, CDR2 YNNKEL (reference sequence). Trimming took 1 base from V and 4 from J, leaving 10 bases between them. CDR3 amino acids: CASSQGVLGETQYF. The CDR3 DNA sequence: TGTGCCAGCAGCCAAGGAGTCTTAGGAGAGACCCAGTACTTC.